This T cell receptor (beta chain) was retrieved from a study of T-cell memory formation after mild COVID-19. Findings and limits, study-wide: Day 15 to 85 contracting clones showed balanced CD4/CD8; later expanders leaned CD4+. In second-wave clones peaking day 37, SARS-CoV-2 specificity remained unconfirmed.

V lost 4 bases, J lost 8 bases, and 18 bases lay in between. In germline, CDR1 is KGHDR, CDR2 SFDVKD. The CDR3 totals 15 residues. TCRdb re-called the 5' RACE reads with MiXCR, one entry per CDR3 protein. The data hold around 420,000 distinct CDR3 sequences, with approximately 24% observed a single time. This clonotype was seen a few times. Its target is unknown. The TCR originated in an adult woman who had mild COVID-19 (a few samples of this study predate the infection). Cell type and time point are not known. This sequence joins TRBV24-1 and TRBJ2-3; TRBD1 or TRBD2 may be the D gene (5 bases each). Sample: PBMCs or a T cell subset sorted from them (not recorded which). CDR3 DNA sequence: TGTGCCACCAGTGACCCGGGACCTCTAGAAGGTACGCAGTATTTT. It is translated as CATSDPGPLEGTQYF.